This is a list of T cell receptor beta chains from one sample in a study of control samples from healthy donors and cancer patients. Sequencing used immunoSEQ multiplex PCR; TCRdb keeps in-frame clones, though not all of them. The sample lists 150,000 or so clones; over 85% were seen once. Sequencing was carried out using blood. Receptor source: a man in his late teens or twenties in good health. Each CDR3 is given with its conserved first and last residue. The order of the fields is J gene, CDR3 length, V gene, CDR3 protein.

TRBJ1-1	15	TRBV5-1	CASSLEGTGNTEAFF
TRBJ1-1	14	TRBV6-6	CASSSPGWGSEAFF
TRBJ2-7	11	TRBV14	CASSQSYEQYF
TRBJ1-1	15	TRBV3-1/TRBV3-2	CASSRFMGGLTEAFF
TRBJ2-7	15	TRBV14	CASSQGGGARTEQYF
TRBJ1-2	13	TRBV2	CASRGTVFYGYTF
TRBJ2-1	15	TRBV11-2	CASSPRQGADNEQFF
TRBJ2-5	17	TRBV25-1	CASSPGLAGGGQETQYF
TRBJ1-2	13	TRBV11-2	CASSLAGVDGYTF
TRBJ1-1	13	TRBV2	CASSGGLDREAFF
TRBJ2-7	15	TRBV7-2	CASSLASRQNYEQYF